Sequencing of this T cell receptor (beta chain) was carried out in a study of response to subunit inactivated influenza vaccine. Study-wide results and caveats: The authors put forward the suggestion that each seasonal influenza vaccination may bring in only a limited number of new T cells.

TCRdb ran MiXCR on the RT-PCR reads and lists one entry per CDR3 protein. This sample has 550,000 to 800,000 distinct CDR3 sequences; less than 20% occur once, and the top ten carry 9.5% to 13%. This clonotype was seen repeatedly, ten times or more. What it recognizes is unknown. The CDR3 loop spans 16 amino acids. Germline V gene data show CDR1 as KGHSH and CDR2 as LQKENI. Trimming removed 1 base from V and 4 bases from J; junction bases left unmatched: 0. The chain has TRBV18 and TRBJ2-2; 13 bases line up with TRBD2. The receptor comes from a man in his fifties or sixties who received an inactivated influenza vaccine. Sequencing was performed on PBMCs from blood, taken approximately 13 days after vaccination. The CDR3 region has the DNA TGTGCCAGCTCACCACGGACTAGCGGGAGCACCGGGGAGCTGTTTTTT. It yields the protein CASSPRTSGSTGELFF.